One sample yielded the 27 T cell receptor beta chains listed below, sequenced in a study of CD8 T cells in ankylosing spondylitis. General observations from the study: What seemed typical of ankylosing spondylitis blood was a TCR beta motif built from eight highly homologous variants.

MiXCR, run by TCRdb on the 5' RACE reads, gives a single entry per CDR3 protein. The sample gives about 840,000 distinct CDR3 sequences, around 11% of which show up once; more than 0.5% is in the top ten. No antigen has been assigned to these receptors. The sequenced sample was blood, either unsorted or a sorted T cell fraction (not recorded which). The receptors were sampled from a male donor with ankylosing spondylitis.

The chain combines TRBV20-1 with TRBJ1-5, with a weak D call TRBD1 (6 bases). The V end lost 4 bases, the J end lost 4 bases, and 11 bases lay between the germline ends. The CDR3 contains 13 residues. Germline V lookup: CDR1 DFQATT, CDR2 SNEGSKA (reference sequence). This CDR3 reads CSATRTANQPQHF. The CDR3 nucleotides read TGCAGTGCTACACGGACAGCTAATCAGCCCCAGCATTTT.

This clonotype has more than one count but fewer than ten. The chain couples TRBV4-3 to TRBJ1-2; D not resolved. The V end lost 5 bases, the J end lost 5 bases, and 15 bases lay between the germline ends. The CDR3 is 14 amino acids. Germline-derived CDR1 and CDR2 are LGHNA and YSLEER. The CDR3 is CASSEQYGRYGYTF. In DNA form, the CDR3 reads TGCGCCAGCAGCGAACAGTACGGCAGATATGGCTACACCTTC.

V and J are TRBV12-3 or TRBV12-4 and TRBJ2-2; possibly TRBD1 for D (5 bases). The CDR3 runs to 16 residues. Deletions cut 5 bases from V and 0 bases from J, with 13 bases between. The CDR3 DNA reads as TGTGCCAGCAGTACCTCTTGGGGCTCGAACACCGGGGAGCTGTTTTTT. Its protein is CASSTSWGSNTGELFF.

This chain joins TRBV6-5 and TRBJ2-7; TRBD1 is a possible D gene (6 bases). Looked up from germline, CDR1 is MNHEY and CDR2 is SVGAGI. Deletions cut 2 bases from V and 3 bases from J, with 14 bases between. This CDR3 contains 15 residues. For the CDR3, the DNA is TGTGCCAGCAGTTACGAGGGGGATGGGTACTACGAGCAGTACTTC. Translation: CASSYEGDGYYEQYF.

This clonotype was observed a handful of times. V gene TRBV6-1 combines with J gene TRBJ1-2; D call uncertain. The CDR3 extends over 10 amino acids. CDR1 is MNHNS and CDR2 is SASEGT in the germline V gene. In nucleotides, the CDR3 is TGTGTCGCGGGGATCTATGGCTACACCTTC. It specifies CVAGIYGYTF.

In this sample, this clonotype turned up many times. This chain links TRBV4-2 with TRBJ1-2; D gene ambiguous. CDR3 length: 15 amino acids. Germline lookup yields CDR1 LGHNA and CDR2 YNFKEQ. V was trimmed by 1 base and J by 5 bases, leaving 14 bases between them. CDR3 region: CASSQAGPTLYGYTF. For the CDR3, the DNA is TGTGCCAGCAGCCAAGCCGGGCCAACCCTTTATGGCTACACCTTC.

A few counts support this clonotype. CDR3 region: CSARVSRNSPLHF. CDR3 sequence (DNA): TGCAGTGCTAGAGTATCCAGAAATTCACCCCTCCACTTT. The chain has TRBV20-1 and TRBJ1-6; D unresolved. V was trimmed by 1 base and J by 7 bases, leaving 8 bases between them. The germline V gene encodes CDR1 DFQATT and CDR2 SNEGSKA (reference sequence). The CDR3 has 13 amino acids.

This clonotype was observed a handful of times. V usage is TRBV29-1 and J usage is TRBJ1-3; D gene unclear. V was shortened by 8 bases and J by 2 bases, with 16 bases between the two germline ends. This CDR3 comprises 14 residues. CDR1 SQVTM and CDR2 ANQGSEA come from the germline V gene. The CDR3 DNA reads TGCAGCTCATCCCCCCTCGCGGCTGGAAACACCATATATTTT. It yields the protein CSSSPLAAGNTIYF.

CDR3 in amino acids: CASSVTSGRTGELFF. The CDR3 region has the DNA TGCGCCAGCAGCGTTACTAGCGGGAGGACCGGGGAGCTGTTTTTT. The genes are TRBV5-1 and TRBJ2-2, with 12 bases matching TRBD2. Per the germline V gene, CDR1 is SGHRS and CDR2 is YFSETQ. V lost 4 bases, J lost 5 bases, and 3 bases stayed unmatched. This CDR3 contains 15 residues.

This rearrangement joins TRBV20-1 to TRBJ2-3; TRBD2 agrees at 8 bases. The V gene end was trimmed by 6 bases and the J gene end by 4 bases; junction bases not matched to a gene: 9. The CDR3 runs to 14 residues. The germline gives CDR1 DFQATT, CDR2 SNEGSKA (reference sequence). CDR3 coding DNA: TGCAGTGCAACCCCGGGACTAGAAGCAGATACGCAGTATTTT. It specifies CSATPGLEADTQYF.

The J gene is TRBJ2-1, the V gene TRBV7-9, with D possibly TRBD2 on 5 matching bases. The V end was cut by 1 base, the J end by 1 base, with 11 bases between. The CDR3 contains 16 residues. Germline CDR1 SEHNR, CDR2 FQNEAQ (reference sequence). CDR3 residues: CASSLETGWSYNEQFF. Here the CDR3 DNA reads TGTGCCAGCAGCTTAGAGACGGGGTGGTCCTACAATGAGCAGTTCTTC.

The gene calls are TRBV5-1 and TRBJ2-3; possibly TRBD1 or TRBD2 for D (5 bases each). In germline, CDR1 is SGHRS, CDR2 YFSETQ. The CDR3 contains 14 residues. V was shortened by 5 bases and J by 6 bases, with 16 bases between the two germline ends. DNA of the CDR3: TGCGCCAGCAGAAGGGACGTCAGTCTGGATACGCAGTATTTT. Translated: CASRRDVSLDTQYF.

This clonotype was recorded a few times. The V and J genes are TRBV24-1 and TRBJ2-5; perhaps TRBD1 as D (5 bases). Germline V CDR1 and CDR2: KGHDR, SFDVKD. The CDR3 runs 14 residues. Trimming took off 3 bases at V and 2 bases at J, with 9 bases between the two ends. CDR3 DNA sequence: TGTGCCACCAGTGATCAGGGAAGACAAGAGACCCAGTACTTC. Amino acids: CATSDQGRQETQYF.

Only a few counts were recorded for this clonotype. The rearrangement links TRBV7-3 to TRBJ1-1; D remains ambiguous. The V end lost 4 bases, the J end lost 3 bases, and 15 bases lay between the germline ends. CDR1 is SGHTA, CDR2 FQGTGA, per germline. The CDR3 is 15 amino acids. In DNA, the CDR3 is TGTGCCAGCAGCTACGATAGTGGTGAGGACACTGAAGCTTTCTTT. As protein: CASSYDSGEDTEAFF. Variable domain in full (rest from reference TRBV7-3 and TRBJ1-1): GAGVSQTPSNKVTEKGKYVELRCDPISGHTALYWYRQSLGQGPEFLIYFQGTGAADDSGLPNDRFFAVRPEGSVSTLKIQRTERGDSAVYLCASSYDSGEDTEAFFGQGTRLTVV.

Only a few counts were recorded for this clonotype. This rearrangement joins TRBV2 to TRBJ2-3; 8 bases align to TRBD2. With 8 bases clipped from V and 6 bases from J, the junction kept 13 bases outside the gene matches. The germline gives CDR1 SNHLY, CDR2 FYNNEI. This CDR3 comprises 15 residues. The chain's CDR3 is CASGLASGGGDTQYF. CDR3 DNA sequence: TGTGCCAGCGGACTAGCTTCGGGCGGGGGGGATACGCAGTATTTT.

Many counts were recorded for this clonotype. The genes are TRBV7-2 and TRBJ2-2; TRBD1 aligns across 8 bases. The J segment lost 3 bases and the V segment lost 6 bases, leaving 6 bases of the junction unmatched. Germline-derived CDR1 and CDR2 are SGHTA and FQGNSA. CDR3 length: 15 residues. The chain's CDR3 is CASSSGQADTGELFF. Here the CDR3 DNA reads TGTGCCAGCAGTTCGGGACAGGCAGACACCGGGGAGCTGTTTTTT.

This clonotype has just a few counts. J is TRBJ1-1 and V is TRBV20-1; 7 bases align to TRBD1. Germline V gene data show CDR1 as DFQATT and CDR2 as SNEGSKA (reference sequence). V lost 5 bases, J lost 11 bases, and 8 bases stayed unmatched. The CDR3 sequence is 11 residues long. CDR3 protein: CSAGRQGYAFF. The CDR3 DNA follows: TGCAGTGCTGGAAGACAGGGCTACGCTTTCTTT.

This clonotype has just a few counts. The V and J genes are TRBV12-3 or TRBV12-4 and TRBJ2-1, with 11 bases matching TRBD1. J lost 9 bases, V lost 1 base, and 5 bases had no gene match. The CDR3 is 15 residues long. The CDR3 spells CASSLVGQGVGEQFF. The CDR3 DNA follows: TGTGCCAGCAGTTTAGTGGGACAGGGGGTTGGTGAGCAGTTCTTC.

This clonotype was seen many times. The chain is built from TRBV7-8 and TRBJ2-1, with 10 bases aligning to TRBD2. Trimming cost V 1 base and J 4 bases; bases outside gene matches: 4. This CDR3 is built from 16 residues. Looked up from germline, CDR1 is SGHVS and CDR2 is FQNEAQ. CDR3 nucleotides: TGTGCCAGCAGCTTAGGTACTAGCGGGGAATACAATGAGCAGTTCTTC. This translates into CASSLGTSGEYNEQFF.

The table lists this clonotype with many counts. The rearrangement uses TRBV29-1 and TRBJ1-2; no clear D gene. This CDR3 is built from 11 residues. Germline CDR1 is SQVTM and CDR2 is ANQGSEA. V lost 0 bases and J 7 bases, leaving 6 bases between the germline ends. Written as DNA, the CDR3 is TGCAGCGTTGAAGATGGTGGTGGCTACACCTTC. Its protein product is CSVEDGGGYTF.

This clonotype was observed at least ten times. The CDR3 DNA is TGTGCCAGCAAAAAGGGAACCGGGGAGCTGTTTTTT. Protein sequence: CASKKGTGELFF. V and J are TRBV6-4 and TRBJ2-2; D uncertain. The CDR3 runs to 12 residues. V lost 7 bases to trimming and J lost 5 bases, with 8 bases between them. Per germline, CDR1 MRHNA and CDR2 SNTAGT.

This clonotype was detected a few times. The chain links TRBV19 to TRBJ2-1; maybe TRBD1 (5 bases). CDR3 length: 14 amino acids. Looked up from germline, CDR1 is LNHDA and CDR2 is SQIVND (reference sequence). V lost 9 bases, J lost 2 bases, and 14 bases lay in between. The CDR3 DNA follows: TGTGCCAGCCAGAAGACAGTAACCTACAATGAGCAGTTCTTC. Protein sequence: CASQKTVTYNEQFF.

This clonotype was detected a few times. The CDR3 is CASSARIAGGTYNEQFF. CDR3 nucleotides: TGTGCCAGCAGCGCTAGAATAGCGGGGGGGACCTACAATGAGCAGTTCTTC. V gene TRBV9 combines with J gene TRBJ2-1; 11 bases agree with TRBD2. Trimming cost V 3 bases and J 2 bases; bases outside gene matches: 7. The CDR3 contains 17 residues. CDR1 and CDR2 (germline): SGDLS, YYNGEE.

This clonotype was detected ten times or more. The V call is TRBV20-1, the J call TRBJ2-5, with a weak D call TRBD1 (5 bases). The CDR3 runs to 12 residues. CDR1 is DFQATT, CDR2 SNEGSKA, per germline (reference sequence). V was shortened by 3 bases and J by 1 base, with 6 bases between the two germline ends. CDR3 nucleotides: TGCAGTGCTAGGGGGCTCCAAGAGACCCAGTACTTC. This encodes CSARGLQETQYF.

V is TRBV5-6 and J is TRBJ2-7, with D possibly matching TRBD2 (6 bases). V lost 0 bases to trimming and J lost 6 bases, with 16 bases between them. The CDR3 loop spans 15 amino acids. Per germline, CDR1 SGHDT and CDR2 YYEEEE. The CDR3 nucleotides read TGTGCCAGCAGCTTGGAGTCCGGGAGCCCTCGCGAGCAGTACTTC. Amino acid sequence: CASSLESGSPREQYF.

The rearrangement joins TRBV18 to TRBJ1-1; a possible D gene is TRBD1 (6 bases). The CDR3 runs to 15 residues. The germline CDR1 and CDR2 sequences are KGHSH and LQKENI. Trimming removed 4 bases from V and 5 bases from J, with 17 bases in between. Here the CDR3 reads CASSHRVVTGTEAFF. In DNA form, the CDR3 reads TGTGCCAGCTCACACAGGGTGGTGACGGGAACTGAAGCTTTCTTT.

The chain links TRBV7-2 to TRBJ2-7; D is perhaps TRBD2 (6 bases). Germline CDR1 reads SGHTA; CDR2 reads FQGNSA. V was pared by 5 bases and J by 3 bases, with 20 bases between. This CDR3 is built from 16 residues. The CDR3 spells CASSLKAGSALYEQYF. CDR3 nucleotides: TGTGCCAGCAGCCTAAAAGCCGGGAGCGCTCTCTACGAGCAGTACTTC.